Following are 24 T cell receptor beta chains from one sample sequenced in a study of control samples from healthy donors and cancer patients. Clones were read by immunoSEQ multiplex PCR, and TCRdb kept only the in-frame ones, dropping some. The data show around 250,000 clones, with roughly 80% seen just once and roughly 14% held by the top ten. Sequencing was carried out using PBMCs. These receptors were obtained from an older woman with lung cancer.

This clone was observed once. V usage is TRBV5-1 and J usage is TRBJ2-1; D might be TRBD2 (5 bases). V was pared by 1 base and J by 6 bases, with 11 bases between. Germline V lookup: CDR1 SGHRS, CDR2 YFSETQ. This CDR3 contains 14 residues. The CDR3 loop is CASSLFDYPNEQFF. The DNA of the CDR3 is TGCGCCAGCAGCTTGTTTGACTACCCCAATGAGCAGTTCTTC.

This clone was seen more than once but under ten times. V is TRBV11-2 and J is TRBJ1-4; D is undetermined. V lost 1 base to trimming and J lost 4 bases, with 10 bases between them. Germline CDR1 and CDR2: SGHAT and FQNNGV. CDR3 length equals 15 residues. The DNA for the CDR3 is TGTGCCAGCAGCTTAGTGCCCGGAAATAATGAAAAACTGTTTTTT. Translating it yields CASSLVPGNNEKLFF.

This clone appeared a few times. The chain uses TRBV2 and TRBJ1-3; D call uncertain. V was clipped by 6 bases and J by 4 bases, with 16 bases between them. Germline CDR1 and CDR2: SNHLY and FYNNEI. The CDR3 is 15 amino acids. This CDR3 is CASRRTLGTGNTIYF. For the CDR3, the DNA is TGTGCCAGCAGGCGGACCCTCGGAACGGGAAACACCATATATTTT.

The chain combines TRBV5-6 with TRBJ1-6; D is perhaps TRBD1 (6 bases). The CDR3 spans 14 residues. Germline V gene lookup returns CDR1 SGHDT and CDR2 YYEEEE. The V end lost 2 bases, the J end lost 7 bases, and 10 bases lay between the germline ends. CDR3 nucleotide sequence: TGTGCCAGCAGCTTCAGGGGAGGGAATTCACCCCTCCACTTT. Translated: CASSFRGGNSPLHF.

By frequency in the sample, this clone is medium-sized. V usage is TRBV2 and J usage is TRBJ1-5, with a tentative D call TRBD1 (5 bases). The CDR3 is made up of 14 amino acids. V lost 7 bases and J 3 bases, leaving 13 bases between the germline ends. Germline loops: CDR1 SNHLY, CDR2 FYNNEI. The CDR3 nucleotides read TGTGCCAGCACGGACCAGGGCAACAATCAGCCCCAGCATTTT. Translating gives CASTDQGNNQPQHF. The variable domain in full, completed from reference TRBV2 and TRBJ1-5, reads EPEVTQTPSHQVTQMGQEVILRCVPISNHLYFYWYRQILGQKVEFLVSFYNNEISEKSEIFDDQFSVERPDGSNFTLKIRSTKLEDSAMYFCASTDQGNNQPQHFGDGTRLSIL.

CDR3 loop: CAWSGDGGADTQYF. The CDR3 DNA is TGTGCCTGGAGTGGTGACGGAGGCGCAGATACGCAGTATTTT. The rearrangement uses TRBV30 and TRBJ2-3; TRBD2 is a possible D gene (5 bases). The CDR3 is 14 residues long. Trimming took 1 base from V and 4 from J, leaving 12 bases between them. Germline V CDR1 and CDR2: GTSNPN, SVGIG (reference sequence).

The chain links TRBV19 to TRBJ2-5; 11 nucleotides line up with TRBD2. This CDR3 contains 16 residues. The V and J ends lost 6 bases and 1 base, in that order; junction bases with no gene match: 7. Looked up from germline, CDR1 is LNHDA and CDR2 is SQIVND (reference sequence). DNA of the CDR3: TGTGCCAGTAGCCGGGGGCTAGCGGGGGGCCAAGAGACCCAGTACTTC. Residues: CASSRGLAGGQETQYF.

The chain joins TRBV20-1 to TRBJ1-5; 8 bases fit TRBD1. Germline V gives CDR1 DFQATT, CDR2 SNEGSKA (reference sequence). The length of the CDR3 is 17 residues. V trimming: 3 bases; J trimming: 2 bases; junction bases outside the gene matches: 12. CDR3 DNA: TGCAGTGCTAGTTTTCCCCAGGGGGCTAGAGGCAATCAGCCCCAGCATTTT. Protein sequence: CSASFPQGARGNQPQHF.

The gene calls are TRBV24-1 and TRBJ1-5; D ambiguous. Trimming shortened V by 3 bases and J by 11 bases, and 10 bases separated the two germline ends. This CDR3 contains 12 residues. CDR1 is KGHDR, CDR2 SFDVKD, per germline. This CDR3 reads CATSDHQRTQHF. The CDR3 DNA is TGTGCCACCAGTGATCACCAACGGACCCAGCATTTT.

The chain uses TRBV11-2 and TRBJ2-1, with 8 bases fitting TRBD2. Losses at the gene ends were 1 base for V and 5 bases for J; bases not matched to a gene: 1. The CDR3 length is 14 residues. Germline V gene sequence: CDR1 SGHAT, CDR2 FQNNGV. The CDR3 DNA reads TGTGCCAGCAGCTTAGGCGGGAGGAACAATGAGCAGTTCTTC. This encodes CASSLGGRNNEQFF.

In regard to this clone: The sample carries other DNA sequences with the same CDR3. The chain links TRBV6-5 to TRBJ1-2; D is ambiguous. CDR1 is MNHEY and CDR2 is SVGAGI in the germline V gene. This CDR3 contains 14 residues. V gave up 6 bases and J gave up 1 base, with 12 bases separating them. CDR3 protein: CASRPYRGNYGYTF. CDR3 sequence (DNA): TGTGCCAGCAGGCCATACCGGGGTAACTATGGCTACACCTTC.

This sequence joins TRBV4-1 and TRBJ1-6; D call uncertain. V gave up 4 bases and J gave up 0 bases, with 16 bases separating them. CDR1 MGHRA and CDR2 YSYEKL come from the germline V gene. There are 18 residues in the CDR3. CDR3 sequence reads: CASSPSPRAFSYNSPLHF. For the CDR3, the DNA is TGCGCCAGCAGCCCATCTCCGAGGGCTTTCTCCTATAATTCACCCCTCCACTTT.

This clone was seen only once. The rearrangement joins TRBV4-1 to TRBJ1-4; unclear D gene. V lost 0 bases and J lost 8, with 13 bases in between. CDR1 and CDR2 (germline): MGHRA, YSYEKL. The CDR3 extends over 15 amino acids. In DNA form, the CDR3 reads TGCGCCAGCAGCCAAGATAGGATTGGGAACGAAAAACTGTTTTTT. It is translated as CASSQDRIGNEKLFF.

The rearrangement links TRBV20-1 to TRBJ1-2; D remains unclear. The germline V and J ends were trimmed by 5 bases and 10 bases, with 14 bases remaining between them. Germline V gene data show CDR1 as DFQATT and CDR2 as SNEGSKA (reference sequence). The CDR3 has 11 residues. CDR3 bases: TGCAGTGCTGTTATGGGTGTTGACTACACCTTC. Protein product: CSAVMGVDYTF.

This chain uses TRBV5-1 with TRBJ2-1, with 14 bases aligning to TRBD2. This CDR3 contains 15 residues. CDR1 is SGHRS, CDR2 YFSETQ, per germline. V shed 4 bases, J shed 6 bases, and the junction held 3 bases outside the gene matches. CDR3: CASSRGTSGGNEQFF. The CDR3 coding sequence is TGCGCCAGCAGCCGGGGGACTAGCGGGGGCAATGAGCAGTTCTTC.

In nucleotides, the CDR3 is TGTGCCAGCAGCCCCGGGGTTACCCCCTACGAGCAGTACTTC. It is translated as CASSPGVTPYEQYF. The chain has TRBV7-8 and TRBJ2-7; D may be TRBD2 (5 bases). This CDR3 contains 14 residues. Trimming removed 5 bases from V and 2 bases from J, with 13 bases in between. In germline, CDR1 is SGHVS, CDR2 FQNEAQ.

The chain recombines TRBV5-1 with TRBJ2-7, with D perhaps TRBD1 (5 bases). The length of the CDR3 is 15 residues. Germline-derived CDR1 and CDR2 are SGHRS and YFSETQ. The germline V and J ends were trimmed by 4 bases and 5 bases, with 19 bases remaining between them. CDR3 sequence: CASSLSPLRVHEQYF. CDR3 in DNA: TGCGCCAGCAGCCTGTCCCCTCTCAGGGTACACGAGCAGTACTTC.

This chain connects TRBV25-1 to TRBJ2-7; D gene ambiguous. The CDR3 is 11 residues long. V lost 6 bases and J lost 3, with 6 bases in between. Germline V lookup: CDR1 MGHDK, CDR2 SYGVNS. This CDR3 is CASSYNYEQYF. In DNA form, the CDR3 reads TGTGCCAGCAGCTACAACTACGAGCAGTACTTC.

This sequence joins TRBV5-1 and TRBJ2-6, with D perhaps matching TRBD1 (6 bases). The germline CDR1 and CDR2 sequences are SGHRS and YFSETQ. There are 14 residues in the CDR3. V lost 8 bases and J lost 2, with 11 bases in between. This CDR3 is CASQQGTGANVLTF. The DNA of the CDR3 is TGCGCCAGTCAACAGGGAACTGGGGCCAACGTCCTGACTTTC. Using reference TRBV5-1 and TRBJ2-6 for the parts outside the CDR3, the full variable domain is KAGVTQTPRYLIKTRGQQVTLSCSPISGHRSVSWYQQTPGQGLQFLFEYFSETQRNKGNFPGRFSGRQFSNSRSEMNVSTLELGDSALYLCASQQGTGANVLTFGAGSRLTVL.

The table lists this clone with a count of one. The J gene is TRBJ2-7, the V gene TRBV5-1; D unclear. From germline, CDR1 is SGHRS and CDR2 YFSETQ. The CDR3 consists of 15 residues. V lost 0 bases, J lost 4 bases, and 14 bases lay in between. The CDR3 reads CASSLEGRLRYEQYF. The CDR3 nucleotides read TGCGCCAGCAGCTTGGAAGGGCGGCTAAGGTACGAGCAGTACTTC. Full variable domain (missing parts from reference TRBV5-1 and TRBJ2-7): KAGVTQTPRYLIKTRGQQVTLSCSPISGHRSVSWYQQTPGQGLQFLFEYFSETQRNKGNFPGRFSGRQFSNSRSEMNVSTLELGDSALYLCASSLEGRLRYEQYFGPGTRLTVT.

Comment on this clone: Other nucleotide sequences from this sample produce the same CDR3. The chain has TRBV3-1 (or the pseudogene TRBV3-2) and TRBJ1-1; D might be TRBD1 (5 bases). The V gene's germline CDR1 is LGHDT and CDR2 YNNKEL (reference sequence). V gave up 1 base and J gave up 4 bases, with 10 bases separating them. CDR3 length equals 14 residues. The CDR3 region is CASSQGQGSTEAFF. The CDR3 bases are TGTGCCAGCAGCCAAGGTCAGGGAAGCACTGAAGCTTTCTTT.

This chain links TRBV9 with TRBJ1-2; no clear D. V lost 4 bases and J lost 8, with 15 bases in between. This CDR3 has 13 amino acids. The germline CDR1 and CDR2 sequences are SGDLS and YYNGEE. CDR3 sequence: CASSLGPLGGYTF. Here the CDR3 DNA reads TGTGCCAGCAGCCTCGGACCTCTCGGGGGCTACACCTTC.

Here the CDR3 DNA reads TGTGCCAGCAGTTTTACAGGGGTAGGAAACACCATATATTTT. Residues: CASSFTGVGNTIYF. This chain connects TRBV6-5 to TRBJ1-3; 7 bases fit TRBD1. The germline CDR1 and CDR2 sequences are MNHEY and SVGAGI. The CDR3 is 14 amino acids. The J segment lost 4 bases and the V segment lost 4 bases, leaving 4 bases of the junction unmatched.

The CDR3 sequence: CASSVDMDQPQHF. For the CDR3, the DNA is TGTGCCAGCAGCGTAGATATGGATCAGCCCCAGCATTTT. This chain uses TRBV9 with TRBJ1-5, with D hard to call. V was cut by 0 bases and J by 5 bases, with 6 bases left in between. The germline V gene encodes CDR1 SGDLS and CDR2 YYNGEE. The length of the CDR3 is 13 residues.